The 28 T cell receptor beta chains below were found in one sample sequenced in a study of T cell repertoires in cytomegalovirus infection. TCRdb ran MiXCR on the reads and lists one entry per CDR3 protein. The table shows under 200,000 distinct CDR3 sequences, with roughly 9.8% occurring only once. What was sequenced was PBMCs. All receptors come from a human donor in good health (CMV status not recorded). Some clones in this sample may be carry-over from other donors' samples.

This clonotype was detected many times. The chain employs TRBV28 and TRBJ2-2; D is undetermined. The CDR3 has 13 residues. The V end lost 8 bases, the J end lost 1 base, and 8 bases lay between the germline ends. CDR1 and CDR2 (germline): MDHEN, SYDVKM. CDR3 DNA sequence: TGTGCCAGCCTCGGCGGGAACACCGGGGAGCTGTTTTTT. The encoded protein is CASLGGNTGELFF.

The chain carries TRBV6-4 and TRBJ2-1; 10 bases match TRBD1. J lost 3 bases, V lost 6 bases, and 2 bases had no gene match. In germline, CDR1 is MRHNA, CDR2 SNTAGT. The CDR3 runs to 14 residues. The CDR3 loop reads CASSGTGDYNEQFF. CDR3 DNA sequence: TGTGCCAGCAGCGGGACAGGGGACTACAATGAGCAGTTCTTC.

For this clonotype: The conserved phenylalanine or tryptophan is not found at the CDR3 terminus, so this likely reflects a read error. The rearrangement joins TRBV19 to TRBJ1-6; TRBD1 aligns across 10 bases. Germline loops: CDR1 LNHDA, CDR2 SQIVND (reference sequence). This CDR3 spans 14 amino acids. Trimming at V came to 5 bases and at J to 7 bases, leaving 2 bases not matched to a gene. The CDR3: CASSPTGGNSPLHS. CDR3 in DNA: TGTGCCAGTAGTCCGACAGGGGGCAATTCACCCCTCCACTCT.

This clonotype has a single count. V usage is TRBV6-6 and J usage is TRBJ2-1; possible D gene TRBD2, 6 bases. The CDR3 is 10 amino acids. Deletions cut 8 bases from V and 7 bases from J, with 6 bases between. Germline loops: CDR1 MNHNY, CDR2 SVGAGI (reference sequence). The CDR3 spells CASAGNEQFF. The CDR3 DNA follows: TGTGCCAGCGCGGGGAATGAGCAGTTCTTC.

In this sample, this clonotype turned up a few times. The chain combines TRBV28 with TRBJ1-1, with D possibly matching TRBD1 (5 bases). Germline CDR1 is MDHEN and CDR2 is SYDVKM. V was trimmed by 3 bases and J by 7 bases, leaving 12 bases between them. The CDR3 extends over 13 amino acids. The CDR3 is CASSFEGRREAFF. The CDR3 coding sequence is TGTGCCAGCAGTTTTGAGGGGCGTCGTGAAGCTTTCTTT.

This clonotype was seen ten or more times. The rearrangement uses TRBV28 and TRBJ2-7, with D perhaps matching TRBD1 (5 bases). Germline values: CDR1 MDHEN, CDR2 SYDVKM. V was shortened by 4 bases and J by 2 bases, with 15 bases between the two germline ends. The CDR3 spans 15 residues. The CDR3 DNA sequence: TGTGCCAGCAGTTCGACAGCACCTTACCCCTACGAGCAGTACTTC. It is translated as CASSSTAPYPYEQYF.

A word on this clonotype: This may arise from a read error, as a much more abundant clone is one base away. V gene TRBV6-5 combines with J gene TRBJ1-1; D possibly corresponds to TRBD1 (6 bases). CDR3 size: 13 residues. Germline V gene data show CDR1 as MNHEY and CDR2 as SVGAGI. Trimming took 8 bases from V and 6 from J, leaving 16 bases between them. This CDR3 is CASGTTGQAEAFF. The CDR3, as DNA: TGTGCCAGCGGGACTACAGGGCAGGCTGAAGCTTTCTTT.

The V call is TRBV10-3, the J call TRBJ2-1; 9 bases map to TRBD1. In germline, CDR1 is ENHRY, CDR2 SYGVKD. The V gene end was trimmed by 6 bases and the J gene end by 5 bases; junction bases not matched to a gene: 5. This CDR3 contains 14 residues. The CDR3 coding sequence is TGTGCCATCAGAGGGGACAGGGCGGACAATGAGCAGTTCTTC. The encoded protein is CAIRGDRADNEQFF.

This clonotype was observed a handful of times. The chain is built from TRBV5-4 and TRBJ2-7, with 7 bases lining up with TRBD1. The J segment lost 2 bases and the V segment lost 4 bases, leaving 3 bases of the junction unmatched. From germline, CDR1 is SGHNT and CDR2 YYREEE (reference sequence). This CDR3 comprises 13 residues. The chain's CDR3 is CASSPDRTYEQYF. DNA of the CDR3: TGTGCCAGCAGCCCGGACAGGACCTACGAGCAGTACTTC.

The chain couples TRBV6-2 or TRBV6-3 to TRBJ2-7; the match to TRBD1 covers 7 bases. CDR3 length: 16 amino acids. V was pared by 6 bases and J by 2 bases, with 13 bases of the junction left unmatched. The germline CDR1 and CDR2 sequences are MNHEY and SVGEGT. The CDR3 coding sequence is TGTGCCAGCAGCCACAGACGACAGGGATGGACCTACGAGCAGTACTTC. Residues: CASSHRRQGWTYEQYF.

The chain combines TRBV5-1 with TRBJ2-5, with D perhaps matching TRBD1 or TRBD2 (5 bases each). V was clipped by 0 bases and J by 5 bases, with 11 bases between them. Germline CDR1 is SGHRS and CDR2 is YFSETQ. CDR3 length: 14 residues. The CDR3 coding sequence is TGCGCCAGCAGCTTGGAATCGGGGCGGGAGACCCAGTACTTC. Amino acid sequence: CASSLESGRETQYF.

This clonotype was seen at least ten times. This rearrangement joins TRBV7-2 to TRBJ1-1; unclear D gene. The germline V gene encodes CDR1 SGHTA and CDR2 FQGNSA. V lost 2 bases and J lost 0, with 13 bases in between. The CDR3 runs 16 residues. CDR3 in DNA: TGTGCCAGCAGCTTAACCCTCGGCCACCTGAACACTGAAGCTTTCTTT. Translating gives CASSLTLGHLNTEAFF.

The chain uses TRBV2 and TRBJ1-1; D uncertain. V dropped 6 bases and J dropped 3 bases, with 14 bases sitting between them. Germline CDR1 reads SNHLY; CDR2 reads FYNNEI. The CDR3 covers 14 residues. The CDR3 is CASSVDRRDTEAFF. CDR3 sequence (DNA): TGTGCCAGCAGCGTTGACCGAAGGGACACTGAAGCTTTCTTT.

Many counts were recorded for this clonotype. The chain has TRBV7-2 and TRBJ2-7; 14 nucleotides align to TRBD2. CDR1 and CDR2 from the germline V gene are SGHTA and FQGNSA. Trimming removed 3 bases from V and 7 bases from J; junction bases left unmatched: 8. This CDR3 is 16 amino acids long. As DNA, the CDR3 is TGTGCCAGCAGCTTCGGACTAGCGGGGGGTGGAGTAGAGCAGTACTTC. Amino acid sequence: CASSFGLAGGGVEQYF.

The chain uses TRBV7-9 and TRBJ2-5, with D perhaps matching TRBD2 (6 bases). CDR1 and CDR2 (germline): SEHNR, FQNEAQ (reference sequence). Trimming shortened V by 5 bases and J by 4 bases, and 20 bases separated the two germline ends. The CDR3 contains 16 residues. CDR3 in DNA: TGTGCCAGCAGCCCCAGCGAGCGGGCCTCGTCAGAGACCCAGTACTTC. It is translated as CASSPSERASSETQYF.

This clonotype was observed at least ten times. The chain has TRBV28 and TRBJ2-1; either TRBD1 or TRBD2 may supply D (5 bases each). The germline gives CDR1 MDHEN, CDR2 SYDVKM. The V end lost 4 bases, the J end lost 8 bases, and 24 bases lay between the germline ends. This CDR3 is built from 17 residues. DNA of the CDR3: TGTGCCAGCAGTTCCCCTTTGGACAACCCCCCCGGGGATGAGCAGTTCTTC. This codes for CASSSPLDNPPGDEQFF.

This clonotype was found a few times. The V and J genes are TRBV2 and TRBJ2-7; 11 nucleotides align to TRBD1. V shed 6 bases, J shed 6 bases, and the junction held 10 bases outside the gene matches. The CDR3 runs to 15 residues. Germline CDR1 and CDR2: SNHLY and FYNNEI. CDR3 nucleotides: TGTGCCAGCAGCTCCGGGACAGGGGGACGAAGCGAGCAGTACTTC. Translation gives CASSSGTGGRSEQYF.

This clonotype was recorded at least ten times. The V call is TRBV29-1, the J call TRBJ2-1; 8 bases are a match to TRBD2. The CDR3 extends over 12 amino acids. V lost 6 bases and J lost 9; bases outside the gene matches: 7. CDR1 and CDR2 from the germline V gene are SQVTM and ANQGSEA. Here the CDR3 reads CSVPGLASEQFF. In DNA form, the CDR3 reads TGCAGCGTACCTGGACTAGCAAGTGAGCAGTTCTTC.

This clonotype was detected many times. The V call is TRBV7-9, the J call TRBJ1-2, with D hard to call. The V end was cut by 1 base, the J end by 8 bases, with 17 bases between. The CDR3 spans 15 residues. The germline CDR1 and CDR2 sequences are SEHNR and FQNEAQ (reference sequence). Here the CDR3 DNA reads TGTGCCAGCAGCTTAGGAAGGGAAACGACGAGGGGCTACACCTTC. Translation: CASSLGRETTRGYTF.

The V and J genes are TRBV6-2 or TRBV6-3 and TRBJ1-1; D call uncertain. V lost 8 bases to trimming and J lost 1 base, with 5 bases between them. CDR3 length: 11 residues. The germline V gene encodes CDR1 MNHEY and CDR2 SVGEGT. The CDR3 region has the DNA TGTGCCAGCCTTGCGAACACTGAAGCTTTCTTT. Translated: CASLANTEAFF.

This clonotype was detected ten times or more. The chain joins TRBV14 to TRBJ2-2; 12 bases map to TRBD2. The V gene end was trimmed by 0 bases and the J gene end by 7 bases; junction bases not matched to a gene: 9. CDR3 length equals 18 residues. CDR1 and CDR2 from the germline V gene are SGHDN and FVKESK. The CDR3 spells CASSQDLLAGGYGGELFF. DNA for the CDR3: TGTGCCAGCAGCCAAGATCTACTAGCGGGGGGATATGGCGGGGAGCTGTTTTTT.

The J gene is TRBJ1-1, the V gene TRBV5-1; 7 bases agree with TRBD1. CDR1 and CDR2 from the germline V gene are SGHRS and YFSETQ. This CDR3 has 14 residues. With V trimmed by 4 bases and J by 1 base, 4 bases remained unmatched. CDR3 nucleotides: TGCGCCAGCAGCGGACGACAGGGGAACACTGAAGCTTTCTTT. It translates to CASSGRQGNTEAFF.

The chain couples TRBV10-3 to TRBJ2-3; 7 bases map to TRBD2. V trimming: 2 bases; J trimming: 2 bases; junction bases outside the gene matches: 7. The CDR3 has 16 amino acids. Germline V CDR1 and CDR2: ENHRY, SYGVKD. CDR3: CAISEPGGLTTDTQYF. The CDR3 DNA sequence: TGTGCCATCAGTGAGCCGGGGGGACTCACCACAGATACGCAGTATTTT.

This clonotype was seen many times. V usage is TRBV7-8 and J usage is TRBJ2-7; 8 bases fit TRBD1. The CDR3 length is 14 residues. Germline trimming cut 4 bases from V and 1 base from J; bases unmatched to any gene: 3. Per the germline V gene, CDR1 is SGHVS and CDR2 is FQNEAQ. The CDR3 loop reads CASSYGDRSYEQYF. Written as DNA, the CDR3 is TGTGCCAGCAGCTACGGGGACAGGTCCTACGAGCAGTACTTC. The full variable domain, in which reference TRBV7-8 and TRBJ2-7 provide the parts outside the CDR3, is GAGVSQSPRYKVAKRGQDVALRCDPISGHVSLFWYQQALGQGPEFLTYFQNEAQLDKSGLPSDRFFAERPEGSVSTLKIQRTQQEDSAVYLCASSYGDRSYEQYFGPGTRLTVT.

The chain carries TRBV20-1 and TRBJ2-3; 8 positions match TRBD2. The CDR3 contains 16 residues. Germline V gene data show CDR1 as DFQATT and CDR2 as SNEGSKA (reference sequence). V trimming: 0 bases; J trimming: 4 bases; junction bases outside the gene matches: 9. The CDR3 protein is CSARERLARGADTQYF. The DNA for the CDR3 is TGCAGTGCTAGAGAACGACTAGCGAGGGGCGCAGATACGCAGTATTTT.

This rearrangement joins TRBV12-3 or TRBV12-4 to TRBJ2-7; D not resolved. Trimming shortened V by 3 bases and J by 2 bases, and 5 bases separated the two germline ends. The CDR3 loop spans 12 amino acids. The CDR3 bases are TGTGCCAGCAGTTTCAACGCCTACGAGCAGTACTTC. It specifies CASSFNAYEQYF.

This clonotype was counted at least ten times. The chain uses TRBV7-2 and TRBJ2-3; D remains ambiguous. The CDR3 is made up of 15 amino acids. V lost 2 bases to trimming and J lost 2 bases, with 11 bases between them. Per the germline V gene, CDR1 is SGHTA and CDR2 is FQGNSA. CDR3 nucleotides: TGTGCCAGCAGCTTATCGGGCTTGGTCACAGATACGCAGTATTTT. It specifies CASSLSGLVTDTQYF. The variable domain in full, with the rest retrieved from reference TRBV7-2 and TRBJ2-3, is GAGVSQSPSNKVTEKGKDVELRCDPISGHTALYWYRQSLGQGLEFLIYFQGNSAPDKSGLPSDRFSAERTGGSVSTLTIQRTQQEDSAVYLCASSLSGLVTDTQYFGPGTRLTVL.

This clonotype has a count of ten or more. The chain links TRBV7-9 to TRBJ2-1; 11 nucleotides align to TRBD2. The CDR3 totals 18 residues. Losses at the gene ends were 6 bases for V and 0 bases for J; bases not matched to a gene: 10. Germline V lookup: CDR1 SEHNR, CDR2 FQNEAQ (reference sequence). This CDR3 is CASSFTSGGLSSYNEQFF. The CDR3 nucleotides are TGTGCCAGCAGTTTTACTAGCGGGGGCCTCAGCTCCTACAATGAGCAGTTCTTC.